A single sample gave rise to the 4 T cell receptor beta chains below, sequenced in a study of blood T cell repertoires in COVID-19. Here immunoSEQ multiplex PCR was the method, and the copy in TCRdb shows in-frame clones only, minus some. The table lists approximately 250,000 clones, 70% to 90% of them singletons. Sequencing was carried out using peripheral blood. These receptors originate from a man aged 40-49 years with acute or convalescent COVID-19.

The chain is built from TRBV6-5 and TRBJ2-2, with a weak D call TRBD1 (5 bases). The CDR3 has 16 residues. Trimming removed 0 bases from V and 7 bases from J, with 15 bases in between. Germline-derived CDR1 and CDR2 are MNHEY and SVGAGI. CDR3 loop: CASSYSTELGVGELFF. In DNA form, the CDR3 reads TGTGCCAGCAGTTACTCGACGGAATTAGGGGTCGGGGAGCTGTTTTTT.

This chain connects TRBV19 to TRBJ1-1; unclear D gene. Trimming shortened V by 11 bases and J by 4 bases, and 11 bases separated the two germline ends. The CDR3 totals 11 residues. The V gene's germline CDR1 is LNHDA and CDR2 SQIVND (reference sequence). The CDR3 region has the DNA TGTGCCTGCGAGGGCGGCACTGAAGCTTTCTTT. Encoded protein: CACEGGTEAFF.

This clone was found a few times. The rearrangement links TRBV7-9 to TRBJ1-2; a weak D match, TRBD1 (5 bases). Per the germline V gene, CDR1 is SEHNR and CDR2 is FQNEAQ (reference sequence). V gave up 3 bases and J gave up 8 bases, with 10 bases separating them. There are 12 residues in the CDR3. This CDR3 reads CASSLEAGGYTF. Here the CDR3 DNA reads TGTGCCAGCAGCTTGGAAGCAGGGGGCTACACCTTC.

The chain employs TRBV12-1 and TRBJ2-7; no DNA check was done on the table's D call, TRBD2. TRBV12-1 is a listed pseudogene. The CDR3 loop spans 13 amino acids. The CDR3 region has the DNA TGTGCCAGCAGCCCTAAATGGGGGGACGAGCAGTACTTC. Its protein is CASSPKWGDEQYF.